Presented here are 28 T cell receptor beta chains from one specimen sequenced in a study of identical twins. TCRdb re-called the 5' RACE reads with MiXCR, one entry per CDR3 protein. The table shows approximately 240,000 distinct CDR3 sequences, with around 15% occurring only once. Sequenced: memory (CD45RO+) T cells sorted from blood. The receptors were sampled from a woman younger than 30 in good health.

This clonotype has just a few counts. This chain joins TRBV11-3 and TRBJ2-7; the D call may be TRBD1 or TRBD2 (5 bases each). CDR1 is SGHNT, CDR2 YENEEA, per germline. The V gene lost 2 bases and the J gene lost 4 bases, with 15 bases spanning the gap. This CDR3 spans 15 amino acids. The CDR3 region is CASSLYRDGGYEQYF. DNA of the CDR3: TGTGCCAGCAGCTTATACCGGGACGGAGGATACGAGCAGTACTTC. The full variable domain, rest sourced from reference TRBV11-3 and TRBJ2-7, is EAGVVQSPRYKIIEKKQPVAFWCNPISGHNTLYWYLQNLGQGPELLIRYENEEAVDDSQLPKDRFSAERLKGVDSTLKIQPAELGDSAVYLCASSLYRDGGYEQYFGPGTRLTVT.

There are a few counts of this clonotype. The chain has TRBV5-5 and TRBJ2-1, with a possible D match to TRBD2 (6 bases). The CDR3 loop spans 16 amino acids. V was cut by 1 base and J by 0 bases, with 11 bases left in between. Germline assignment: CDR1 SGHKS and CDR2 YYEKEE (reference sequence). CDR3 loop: CASSLLAGSSYNEQFF. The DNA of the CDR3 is TGTGCCAGCAGCTTGCTGGCGGGAAGCTCCTACAATGAGCAGTTCTTC.

The CDR3, as DNA: TGCAGTGCTAGAGTGTCGGGGTCTCGCACAGATACGCAGTATTTT. It specifies CSARVSGSRTDTQYF. The gene calls are TRBV20-1 and TRBJ2-3; tentatively, D is TRBD2 (5 bases). The germline V gene encodes CDR1 DFQATT and CDR2 SNEGSKA (reference sequence). This CDR3 contains 15 residues. Trimming stripped 1 base from V and 1 base from J, with 12 bases between.

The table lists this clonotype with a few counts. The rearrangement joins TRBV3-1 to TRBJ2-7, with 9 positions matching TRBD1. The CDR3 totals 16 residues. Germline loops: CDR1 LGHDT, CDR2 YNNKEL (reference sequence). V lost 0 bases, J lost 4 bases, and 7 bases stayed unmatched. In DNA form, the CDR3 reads TGTGCCAGCAGCCAAGACCCCGGGACAGGGTGGTACGAGCAGTACTTC. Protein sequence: CASSQDPGTGWYEQYF.

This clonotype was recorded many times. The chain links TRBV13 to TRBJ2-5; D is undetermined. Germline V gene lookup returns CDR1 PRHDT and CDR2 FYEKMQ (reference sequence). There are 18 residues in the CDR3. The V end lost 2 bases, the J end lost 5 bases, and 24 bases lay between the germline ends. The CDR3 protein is CASSLRWAGGNPSETQYF. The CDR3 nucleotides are TGTGCCAGCAGCTTAAGATGGGCCGGTGGTAATCCCTCGGAGACCCAGTACTTC.

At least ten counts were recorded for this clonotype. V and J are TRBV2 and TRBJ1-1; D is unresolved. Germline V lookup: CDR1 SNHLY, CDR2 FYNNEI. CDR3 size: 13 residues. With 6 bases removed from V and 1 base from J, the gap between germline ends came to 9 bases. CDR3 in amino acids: CASSEDANTEAFF. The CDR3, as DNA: TGTGCCAGCAGCGAGGATGCGAACACTGAAGCTTTCTTT.

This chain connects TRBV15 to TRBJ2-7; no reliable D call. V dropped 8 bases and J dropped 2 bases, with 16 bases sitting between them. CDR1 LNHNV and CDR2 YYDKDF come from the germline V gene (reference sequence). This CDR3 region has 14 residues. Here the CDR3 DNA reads TGTGCCACCCGAGACACCTTGAACCCCTACGAGCAGTACTTC. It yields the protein CATRDTLNPYEQYF.

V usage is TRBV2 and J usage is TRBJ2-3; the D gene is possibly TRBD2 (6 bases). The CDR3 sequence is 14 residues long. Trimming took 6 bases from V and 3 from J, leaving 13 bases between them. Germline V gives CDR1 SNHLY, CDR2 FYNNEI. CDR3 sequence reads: CASSPGLTTDTQYF. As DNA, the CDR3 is TGTGCCAGCAGCCCGGGACTGACTACAGATACGCAGTATTTT. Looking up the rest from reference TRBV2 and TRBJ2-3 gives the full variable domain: EPEVTQTPSHQVTQMGQEVILRCVPISNHLYFYWYRQILGQKVEFLVSFYNNEISEKSEIFDDQFSVERPDGSNFTLKIRSTKLEDSAMYFCASSPGLTTDTQYFGPGTRLTVL.

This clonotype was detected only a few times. The CDR3 sequence: CSVAPGGSSEQYF. CDR3 coding DNA: TGCAGCGTTGCCCCCGGGGGCTCTTCCGAGCAGTACTTC. This sequence joins TRBV29-1 and TRBJ2-7, with D perhaps being TRBD1 or TRBD2 (6 bases each). The germline V gene encodes CDR1 SQVTM and CDR2 ANQGSEA. Trimming removed 4 bases at V and 6 bases at J, with 16 bases between. There are 13 residues in the CDR3.

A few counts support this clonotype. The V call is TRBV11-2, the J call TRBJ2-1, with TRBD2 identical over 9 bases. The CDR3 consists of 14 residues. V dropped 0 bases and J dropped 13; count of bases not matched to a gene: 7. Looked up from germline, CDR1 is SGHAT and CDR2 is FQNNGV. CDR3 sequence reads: CASSLEPSGKFQFF. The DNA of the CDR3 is TGTGCCAGCAGCTTAGAGCCTAGCGGGAAGTTTCAGTTCTTC.

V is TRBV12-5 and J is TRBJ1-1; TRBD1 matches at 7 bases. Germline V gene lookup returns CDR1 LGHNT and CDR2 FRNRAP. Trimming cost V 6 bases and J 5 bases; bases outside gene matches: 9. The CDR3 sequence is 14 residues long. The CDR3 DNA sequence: TGTGCTAGTGGCCCAGGGGGTTGGGGAACTGAAGCTTTCTTT. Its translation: CASGPGGWGTEAFF.

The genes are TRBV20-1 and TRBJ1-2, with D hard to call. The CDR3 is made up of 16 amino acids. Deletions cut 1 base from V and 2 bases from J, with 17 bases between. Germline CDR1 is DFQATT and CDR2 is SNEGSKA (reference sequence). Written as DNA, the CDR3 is TGCAGTGCTAGAGGTGGAGGGAGAACAGAGAACTATGGCTACACCTTC. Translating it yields CSARGGGRTENYGYTF.

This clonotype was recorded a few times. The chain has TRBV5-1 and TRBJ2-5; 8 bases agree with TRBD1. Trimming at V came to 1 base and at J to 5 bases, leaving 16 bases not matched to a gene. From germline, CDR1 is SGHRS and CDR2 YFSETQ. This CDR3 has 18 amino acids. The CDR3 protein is CASSLSTGGKFAAETQYF. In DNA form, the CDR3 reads TGCGCCAGCAGCTTGTCAACAGGGGGTAAATTCGCGGCGGAGACCCAGTACTTC.

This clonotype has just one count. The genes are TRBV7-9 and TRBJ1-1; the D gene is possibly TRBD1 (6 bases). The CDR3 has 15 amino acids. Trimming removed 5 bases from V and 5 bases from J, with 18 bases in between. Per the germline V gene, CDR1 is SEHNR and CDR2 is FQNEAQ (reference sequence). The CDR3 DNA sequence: TGTGCCAGCAGCCGGGGGGCCGGGGGTAGGACTGAAGCTTTCTTT. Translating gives CASSRGAGGRTEAFF.

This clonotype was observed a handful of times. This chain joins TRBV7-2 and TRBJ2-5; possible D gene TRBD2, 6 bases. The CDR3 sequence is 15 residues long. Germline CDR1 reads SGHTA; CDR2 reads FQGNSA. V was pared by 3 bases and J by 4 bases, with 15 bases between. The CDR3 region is CASSFRGGEVETQYF. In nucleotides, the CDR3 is TGTGCCAGCAGCTTCCGGGGAGGCGAGGTAGAGACCCAGTACTTC.

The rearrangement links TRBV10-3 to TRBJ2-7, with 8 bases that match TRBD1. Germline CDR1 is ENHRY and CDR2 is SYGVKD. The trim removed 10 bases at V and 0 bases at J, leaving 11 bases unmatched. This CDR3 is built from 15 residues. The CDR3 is CATGGGQGSSYEQYF. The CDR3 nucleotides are TGTGCCACCGGAGGAGGACAGGGCAGCTCCTACGAGCAGTACTTC.

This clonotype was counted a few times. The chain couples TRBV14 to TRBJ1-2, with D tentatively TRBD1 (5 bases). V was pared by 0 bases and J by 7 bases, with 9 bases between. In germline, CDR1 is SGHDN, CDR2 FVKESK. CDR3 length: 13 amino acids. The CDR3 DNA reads TGTGCCAGCAGCCAAGATCTGGGGACTGGCTACACCTTC. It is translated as CASSQDLGTGYTF.

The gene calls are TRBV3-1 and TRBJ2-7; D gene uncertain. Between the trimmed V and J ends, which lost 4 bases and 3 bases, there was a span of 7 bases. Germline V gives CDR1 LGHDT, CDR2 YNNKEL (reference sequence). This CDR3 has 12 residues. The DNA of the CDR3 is TGTGCCAGCAGCCCCGGATACTACGAGCAGTACTTC. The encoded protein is CASSPGYYEQYF.

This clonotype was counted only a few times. The CDR3 DNA is TGCGCCAGCAGCTTGAGCGGAGGGGCTCGTGAGACCCAGTACTTC. This codes for CASSLSGGARETQYF. The chain carries TRBV5-1 and TRBJ2-5; TRBD2 might be the D (6 bases). Germline V CDR1 and CDR2: SGHRS, YFSETQ. This CDR3 has 15 residues. V was shortened by 1 base and J by 5 bases, with 15 bases between the two germline ends.

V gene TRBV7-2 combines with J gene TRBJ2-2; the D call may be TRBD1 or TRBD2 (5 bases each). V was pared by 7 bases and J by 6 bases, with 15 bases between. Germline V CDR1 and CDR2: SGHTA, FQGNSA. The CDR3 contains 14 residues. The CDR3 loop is CASTRDPAPGELFF. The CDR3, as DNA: TGTGCCAGCACCCGGGACCCAGCACCCGGGGAGCTGTTTTTT. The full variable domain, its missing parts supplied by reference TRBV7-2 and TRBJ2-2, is GAGVSQSPSNKVTEKGKDVELRCDPISGHTALYWYRQSLGQGLEFLIYFQGNSAPDKSGLPSDRFSAERTGGSVSTLTIQRTQQEDSAVYLCASTRDPAPGELFFGEGSRLTVL.

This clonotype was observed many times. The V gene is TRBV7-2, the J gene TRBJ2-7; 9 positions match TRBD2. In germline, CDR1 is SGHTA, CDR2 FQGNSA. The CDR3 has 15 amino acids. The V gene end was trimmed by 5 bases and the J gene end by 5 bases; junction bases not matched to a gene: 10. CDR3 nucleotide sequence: TGTGCCAGCAGCATATCTAGCGGGATGTTCCACGAGCAGTACTTC. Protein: CASSISSGMFHEQYF. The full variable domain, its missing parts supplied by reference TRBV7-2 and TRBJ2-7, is GAGVSQSPSNKVTEKGKDVELRCDPISGHTALYWYRQSLGQGLEFLIYFQGNSAPDKSGLPSDRFSAERTGGSVSTLTIQRTQQEDSAVYLCASSISSGMFHEQYFGPGTRLTVT.

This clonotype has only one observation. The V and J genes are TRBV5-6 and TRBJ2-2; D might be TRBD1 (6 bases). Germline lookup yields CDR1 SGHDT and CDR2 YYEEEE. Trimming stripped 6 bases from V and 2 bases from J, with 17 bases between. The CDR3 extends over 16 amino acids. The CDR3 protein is CASTPAWTDNTGELFF. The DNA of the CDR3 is TGTGCCAGCACGCCGGCTTGGACAGACAACACCGGGGAGCTGTTTTTT.

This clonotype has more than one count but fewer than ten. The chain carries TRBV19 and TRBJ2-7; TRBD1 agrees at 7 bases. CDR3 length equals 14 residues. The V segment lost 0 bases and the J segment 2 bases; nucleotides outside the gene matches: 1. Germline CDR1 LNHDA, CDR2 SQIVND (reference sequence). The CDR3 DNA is TGTGCCAGTAGTATAGACAGGGGGACCTACGAGCAGTACTTC. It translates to CASSIDRGTYEQYF.

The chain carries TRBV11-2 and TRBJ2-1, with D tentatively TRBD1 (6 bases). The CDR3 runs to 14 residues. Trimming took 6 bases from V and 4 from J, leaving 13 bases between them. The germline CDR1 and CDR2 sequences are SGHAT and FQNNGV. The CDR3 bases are TGTGCCAGCAGGCATCGGGACATATACAATGAGCAGTTCTTC. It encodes CASRHRDIYNEQFF.

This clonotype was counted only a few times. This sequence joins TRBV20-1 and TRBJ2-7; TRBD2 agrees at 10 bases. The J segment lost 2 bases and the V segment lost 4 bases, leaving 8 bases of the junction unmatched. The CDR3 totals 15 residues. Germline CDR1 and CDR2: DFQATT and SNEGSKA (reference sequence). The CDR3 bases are TGCAGTGCTATCTCTCCTAGCGGGGGAGCCTACGAGCAGTACTTC. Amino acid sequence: CSAISPSGGAYEQYF.

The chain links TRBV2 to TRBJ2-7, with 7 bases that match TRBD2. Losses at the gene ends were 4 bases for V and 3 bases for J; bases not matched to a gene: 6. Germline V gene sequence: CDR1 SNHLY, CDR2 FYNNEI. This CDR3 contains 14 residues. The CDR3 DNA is TGTGCCAGCAGTGGTCGGGAGCGGGACTACGAGCAGTACTTC. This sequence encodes CASSGRERDYEQYF.

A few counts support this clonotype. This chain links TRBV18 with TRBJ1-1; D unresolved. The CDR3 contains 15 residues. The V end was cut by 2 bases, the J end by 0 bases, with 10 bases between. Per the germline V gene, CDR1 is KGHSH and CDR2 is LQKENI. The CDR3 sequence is CASSPRPELNTEAFF. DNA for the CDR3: TGTGCCAGCTCACCAAGGCCTGAACTGAACACTGAAGCTTTCTTT.

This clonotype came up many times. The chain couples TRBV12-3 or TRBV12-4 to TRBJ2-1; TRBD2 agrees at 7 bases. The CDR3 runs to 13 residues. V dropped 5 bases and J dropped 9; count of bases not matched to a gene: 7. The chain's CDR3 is CASSPGGSGEQFF. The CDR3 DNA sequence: TGTGCCAGCAGTCCCGGGGGGTCAGGTGAGCAGTTCTTC.